This is a list of T cell receptor beta chains from one sample in a study of cytomegalovirus exposure and HLA in healthy donors. TCRdb's table, derived via immunoSEQ multiplex PCR, lists solely in-frame clones and lacks some. The sample has 150,000 to 200,000 clones, around 80% seen once; the top ten hold roughly 1.2%. The sample comprised PBMCs. All receptors come from a woman between 25 and 40 years old in good health and CMV-seronegative. Each CDR3 is given with its conserved first and last residue. A D gene is named only where the DNA matches it firmly. A row's size may be missing; if present it is once, few, many or a size class.

TRBJ2-3	NA	NA	TRBV5-4	TGTGCCAGCAGCCAGGTTCTCAGTCCTACGCAGTATTTT	CASSQVLSPTQYF
TRBJ1-4	NA	NA	TRBV5-6	TGTGCCAGCAGCCATCCCAATGAAAAACTGTTTTTT	CASSHPNEKLFF
TRBJ2-7	NA	NA	TRBV5-1	TGCGCCAGCAGCTTGAACGCAGAATGGGCCCACGAGCAGTACTTC	CASSLNAEWAHEQYF
TRBJ1-2	few	TRBD1	TRBV5-6	TGTGCCAGCAGCGACTGGACAGGGGACTATGGCTACACCTTC	CASSDWTGDYGYTF
TRBJ1-4	NA	NA	TRBV6-6	TGTGCCAGCAGCCGGGGAGAAAATGAAAAACTGTTTTTT	CASSRGENEKLFF
TRBJ2-5	NA	NA	TRBV19	TGTGCCAGCCAAAGGGGGAGGGGGCAAGAGACCCAGTACTTC	CASQRGRGQETQYF
TRBJ2-7	NA	TRBD1	TRBV5-3	TGTGCCAGAAGCTTGGCCGGGCTGGGACAGGGGTTTTCCTACGAGCAGTACTTC	CARSLAGLGQGFSYEQYF
TRBJ2-7	NA	TRBD1	TRBV10-2	TGCGCCAGCAGTGAAGGGACAGGGGGCTACGAGCAGTACTTC	CASSEGTGGYEQYF
TRBJ1-5	NA	TRBD1	TRBV28	TGTGCCAGCAGTTCGGGGGACAGGGCGAGGCAGCCCCAGCATTTT	CASSSGDRARQPQHF
TRBJ2-3	NA	NA	TRBV29-1	TGCAGCGTTGAAGAGAACGGAGATACGCAGTATTTT	CSVEENGDTQYF
TRBJ1-2	few	NA	TRBV6-1	TGTGCCAGCGGCAGGGATGCGGACTATGGCTACACCTTC	CASGRDADYGYTF
TRBJ2-1	NA	NA	TRBV11-3	TGTGCCAGCAGCTCGGGAACTACTGAACAGTTCTTC	CASSSGTTEQFF
TRBJ2-3	NA	TRBD2	TRBV2	TGTGCCAGCAGTGAAGGACTAGCGGGCACAGATACGCAGTATTTT	CASSEGLAGTDTQYF
TRBJ1-6	NA	NA	TRBV7-8	TGTGCCAGCAGCATATCGGGTTCACCCCTCCACTTT	CASSISGSPLHF
TRBJ1-2	NA	NA	TRBV30	TGTGCCTGGAGTGTAGGCGGGGGCGAGTGGTATGGCTACACCTTC	CAWSVGGGEWYGYTF
TRBJ1-4	NA	TRBD1	TRBV18	TGTGCCAGCTCACGAAACAGGGGTGCAACTAATGAAAAACTGTTTTTT	CASSRNRGATNEKLFF
TRBJ1-4	NA	NA	TRBV7-9	TGTGCCAGCAGCCGGGGAAATGAAAAACTGTTTTTT	CASSRGNEKLFF
TRBJ2-5	NA	TRBD1	TRBV15	TGTGCCACCAGCGTCGGACAGGGACAAGAGACCCAGTACTTC	CATSVGQGQETQYF
TRBJ1-1	NA	NA	TRBV7-6	TGTGCCAGCAGCTTAGGACAGCGAACTGAAGCTTTCTTT	CASSLGQRTEAFF
TRBJ2-5	NA	NA	TRBV1	TGCACCAGCAGCCAAGGGTTTCCTAGCGGGAGGGCCCGGGAGACCCAGTACTTC	CTSSQGFPSGRARETQYF
TRBJ2-7	NA	TRBD1	TRBV5-1	TGCGCCAGCAGCTTGGACGGGACAGGGATATACGAGCAGTACTTC	CASSLDGTGIYEQYF
TRBJ1-2	NA	NA	TRBV5-4	TGTGCCAGCAGCTTGTGGGAGGGCCAGGTCTATGGCTACACCTTC	CASSLWEGQVYGYTF
TRBJ2-1	NA	TRBD1	TRBV7-7	TGTGCCAGCAGCTTAGGGACAGGGACGATGGATGAGCAGTTCTTC	CASSLGTGTMDEQFF
TRBJ2-3	NA	NA	TRBV4-2	TGTGCCAGCAGCTTGGACTATTATAAGGTCAAAGATACGCAGTATTTT	CASSLDYYKVKDTQYF
TRBJ2-7	few	TRBD1	TRBV2	TGTGCCAGCAGGACAGGGTTCGCCAACGAGCAGTACTTC	CASRTGFANEQYF
TRBJ2-7	once	NA	TRBV30	TGTGCCTGGAGTCGTACAGGTTACGAGCAGTACTTC	CAWSRTGYEQYF
TRBJ2-5	once	TRBD2	TRBV5-4	TGTGCCAGCAGCACGGGGGGGCAAGAGACCCAGTACTTC	CASSTGGQETQYF
TRBJ2-7	NA	TRBD1	TRBV9	TGTGCCAGCAGCGTACAAGGACAGGGGCCCTACGAGCAGTACTTC	CASSVQGQGPYEQYF
TRBJ1-5	once	NA	TRBV19	TGTGCCAGTAGCACGGACAGCCTGATTAGCAATCAGCCCCAGCATTTT	CASSTDSLISNQPQHF
TRBJ1-1	NA	NA	TRBV30	TGTGCCTCTAGCAGGAGGGGAGGGGGTTCACAAGCTTTCTTT	CASSRRGGGSQAFF
TRBJ1-4	few	NA	TRBV30	TGTGCCTGGACCAAACAGGGTGAAAAACTGTTTTTT	CAWTKQGEKLFF
TRBJ2-2	NA	TRBD2	TRBV7-7	TGTGCCAGCAGCTTAAGAGTAGCGGGAGTTGGAACGGGGAACACCGGGGAGCTGTTTTTT	CASSLRVAGVGTGNTGELFF
TRBJ2-5	NA	TRBD2	TRBV10-1	TGCGCCAGCAGTGAGGTTAGCGGGGCTCGGACCCAGTACTTC	CASSEVSGARTQYF
TRBJ2-3	NA	TRBD2	TRBV5-1	TGCGCCAGCAGCCTCCGAGCGGGAGGGCCATCAGATACGCAGTATTTT	CASSLRAGGPSDTQYF
TRBJ2-7	NA	TRBD2	TRBV2	TGTGCCACCACCATGACTAGCGACACCTACGAGCAGTACTTC	CATTMTSDTYEQYF
TRBJ2-7	NA	TRBD1	TRBV6-5	TGTGCCAGCAGTTACTGGCAGGGGGCCGAGCAGTACTTC	CASSYWQGAEQYF
TRBJ1-1	NA	NA	TRBV2	TGTGCCAGCAGTGCCCGAAACAGGGACCGGGCTTTCTTT	CASSARNRDRAFF
TRBJ2-7	NA	TRBD1	TRBV9	TGTGCCAGCAGCGTAGGGACAGGCAGCTCCTACGAGCAGTACTTC	CASSVGTGSSYEQYF
TRBJ1-1	NA	NA	TRBV28	TGTGCCAGCAGTCCCCTTTGGAGGGATGGTGAAGCTTTCTTT	CASSPLWRDGEAFF
TRBJ1-1	NA	TRBD1	TRBV6-5	TGTGCCAGCGTAAACAGGGGACTGAACACTGAAGCTTTCTTT	CASVNRGLNTEAFF
TRBJ2-3	NA	TRBD2	TRBV27	TGTGCCAGCAGTTTCGACCCGGGACTAGCCCTTGATTCTAAGCAGTATTTT	CASSFDPGLALDSKQYF
TRBJ2-7	NA	TRBD1	TRBV10-3	TGTGCCATCAGAGCGGACAGGGGGTACCAGCAGTACTTC	CAIRADRGYQQYF
TRBJ2-7	NA	TRBD2	TRBV11-2	TGTGCCAGCAGATTAGCGGGAGGGGCCATCTACGAGCAGTACTTC	CASRLAGGAIYEQYF